The clone carrying this T cell receptor beta chain was seen just once. Profiling relied on immunoSEQ multiplex PCR, and the TCRdb table lists in-frame clones only, not all of them. The table records about 120,000 clones, about four fifths of them present only once. The sample is drawn from a study of blood T cell repertoires in COVID-19. This CDR3 contains 14 residues. Per germline, CDR1 MNHNS and CDR2 SASEGT. Trimming cost V 3 bases and J 8 bases, with 16 bases left between them. The chain links TRBV6-1 to TRBJ1-2, with D tentatively TRBD1 (6 bases). Sequenced material: peripheral blood. This clonotype was sampled from a human donor in a cohort sampled during active COVID-19. CDR3 residues: CASSEGRGLRGYTF. The CDR3 nucleotides read TGTGCCAGCAGTGAGGGCAGGGGATTGCGCGGCTACACCTTC.